This is a list of T cell receptor beta chains from one sample in a study of blood T cell repertoires in COVID-19. Some clones are missing from TCRdb's copy, which holds only in-frame ones; the method was immunoSEQ multiplex PCR. The repertoire holds roughly 380,000 clones, roughly 90% seen once, with around 4% in the top ten. The sequenced sample consisted of peripheral blood. The receptors shown here come from a woman aged 60-75 years with COVID-19, enrolled during active disease. The CDR3 runs from the conserved cysteine through the conserved F or W. D genes are given only for firm matches. Expanded clones are given a class, and other clones once, few, many or no size at all.

clone size | CDR3 length | J gene | D gene | V gene | CDR3 protein | CDR3 DNA
. | 18 | TRBJ2-3 | TRBD2 | TRBV13 | CASSSRGLVPQGTDTQYF | TGTGCCAGCAGCTCTAGGGGACTAGTCCCCCAGGGCACAGATACGCAGTATTTT
few | 17 | TRBJ1-2 | TRBD1 | TRBV11-2 | CASSLGLRGPLDYGYTF | TGTGCCAGCAGCTTAGGCCTCAGGGGGCCTCTTGACTATGGCTACACCTTC
. | 14 | TRBJ2-1 | TRBD2 | TRBV30 | CAWSKRGFYNEQFF | TGTGCCTGGAGTAAGCGGGGGTTCTACAATGAGCAGTTCTTC
. | 16 | TRBJ1-1 | . | TRBV5-4 | CASSLQLRQTNTEAFF | TGTGCCAGCAGCTTGCAGCTTCGACAGACGAACACTGAAGCTTTCTTT
. | 17 | TRBJ1-2 | . | TRBV4-2 | CASSQDVGAGANYGYTF | TGTGCCAGCAGCCAAGATGTTGGGGCAGGGGCTAACTATGGCTACACCTTC
. | 13 | TRBJ2-7 | TRBD1 | TRBV24-1 | CATRATGDDEQYF | TGTGCCACCAGGGCAACAGGGGATGACGAGCAGTACTTC
. | 15 | TRBJ2-5 | . | TRBV6-6 | CASSLGGGQQETQYF | TGTGCCAGCAGCCTTGGGGGGGGGCAACAAGAGACCCAGTACTTC
. | 17 | TRBJ1-6 | . | TRBV7-3 | CASSLGPPQGLNSPLHF | TGTGCCAGCAGCTTAGGGCCCCCCCAGGGTCTTAATTCACCCCTCCACTTT
. | 14 | TRBJ1-2 | . | TRBV5-1 | CASSLDEGRGGYTF | TGCGCCAGCAGCTTGGATGAGGGGCGGGGTGGCTACACCTTC
. | 17 | TRBJ1-1 | . | TRBV18 | CASSPPGGRGGGTEAFF | TGTGCCAGCTCACCACCCGGGGGTCGCGGGGGCGGCACTGAAGCTTTCTTT
once | 17 | TRBJ2-3 | . | TRBV9 | CASSHTPLGGGTDTQYF | TGTGCCAGCAGCCATACCCCCCTCGGCGGGGGCACAGATACGCAGTATTTT
. | 18 | TRBJ1-2 | TRBD1 | TRBV7-9 | CASSSGQGDLVANYGYTF | TGTGCCAGCAGCTCTGGACAGGGGGATTTAGTGGCTAACTATGGCTACACCTTC
. | 16 | TRBJ1-3 | . | TRBV7-8 | CASSLARGISGNTIYF | TGTGCCAGCAGCTTAGCGCGGGGAATCTCTGGAAACACCATATATTTT
. | 17 | TRBJ1-5 | . | TRBV28 | CASSFPLAGVRAQPQHF | TGTGCCAGCAGCTTTCCCTTGGCGGGTGTTAGGGCTCAGCCCCAGCATTTT
. | 17 | TRBJ2-3 | TRBD1 | TRBV7-9 | CASSRGQGVRGTDTQYF | TGTGCCAGCAGCCGCGGACAGGGGGTAAGGGGGACAGATACGCAGTATTTT
. | 14 | TRBJ2-7 | TRBD1 | TRBV18 | CASSQLTGTYEQYF | TGTGCCAGCTCACAACTGACAGGGACCTACGAGCAGTACTTC
. | 14 | TRBJ2-1 | TRBD2 | TRBV6-6 | CASKESGGDNEQFF | TGTGCCAGCAAAGAGAGCGGGGGTGACAATGAGCAGTTCTTC
. | 15 | TRBJ1-1 | TRBD1 | TRBV10-3 | CAIISAQGVNTEAFF | TGTGCCATCATCTCCGCACAGGGGGTGAACACTGAAGCTTTCTTT
. | 13 | TRBJ1-1 | . | TRBV2 | CASSVERYTEAFF | TGTGCCAGCAGCGTTGAACGGTACACTGAAGCTTTCTTT
. | 14 | TRBJ1-2 | TRBD1 | TRBV20-1 | CSASLQGLDYGYTF | TGCAGTGCTAGTCTACAGGGGTTAGACTATGGCTACACCTTC
. | 16 | TRBJ1-3 | TRBD1 | TRBV5-1 | CASSSRTGRLVGTIYF | TGCGCCAGCAGCTCCCGGACAGGGAGGTTGGTCGGCACCATATATTTT
. | 16 | TRBJ2-7 | TRBD1 | TRBV28 | CASSLSPGTGRNEQYF | TGTGCCAGCAGTTTATCCCCCGGGACAGGGAGGAACGAGCAGTACTTC
once | 16 | TRBJ2-2 | TRBD2 | TRBV7-3 | CASSALAGGNTGELFF | TGTGCCAGCAGCGCCCTAGCGGGGGGGAACACCGGGGAGCTGTTTTTT
once | 15 | TRBJ2-2 | TRBD1 | TRBV19 | CASSHRGSNTGELFF | TGTGCCAGTAGCCACAGGGGGTCGAACACCGGGGAGCTGTTTTTT
. | 14 | TRBJ2-1 | TRBD2 | TRBV5-4 | CASSLASGSNEQFF | TGTGCCAGCAGCTTGGCTAGCGGATCCAATGAGCAGTTCTTC
. | 14 | TRBJ2-2 | . | TRBV9 | CASRGDSDTGELFF | TGTGCCAGCAGGGGCGACAGTGACACCGGGGAGCTGTTTTTT
. | 14 | TRBJ1-2 | TRBD1 | TRBV6-5 | CASIRTGENYGYTF | TGTGCCAGCATACGGACAGGGGAGAACTATGGCTACACCTTC
. | 13 | TRBJ2-3 | TRBD2 | TRBV3-1/TRBV3-2 | CASSPTRSGGTYF | TGTGCCAGCAGCCCGACTCGGAGCGGGGGAACGTATTTT
. | 15 | TRBJ1-4 | TRBD1 | TRBV27 | CASSFFGATGEKLFF | TGTGCCAGCAGTTTTTTCGGGGCGACAGGGGAAAAACTGTTTTTT
. | 15 | TRBJ1-1 | TRBD1 | TRBV5-1 | CASSTQGAEVTEAFF | TGCGCCAGCAGCACACAGGGGGCGGAGGTCACTGAAGCTTTCTTT
once | 14 | TRBJ2-1 | . | TRBV4-1 | CASSQAPGYNEQFF | TGCGCCAGCAGCCAGGCCCCGGGGTACAATGAGCAGTTCTTC
. | 15 | TRBJ1-5 | TRBD1 | TRBV19 | CASSSTGTGYQPQHF | TGTGCCAGTAGTAGCACCGGGACAGGGTATCAGCCCCAGCATTTT
. | 16 | TRBJ1-2 | TRBD1 | TRBV19 | CASFHATGPFNYGYTF | TGTGCCAGCTTCCACGCGACAGGGCCTTTTAACTATGGCTACACCTTC
once | 13 | TRBJ1-5 | . | TRBV5-6 | CASSLVADQPQHF | TGTGCCAGCAGCTTGGTAGCAGATCAGCCCCAGCATTTT
. | 13 | TRBJ1-2 | . | TRBV2 | CASSDTVSYGYTF | TGTGCCAGCAGTGACACAGTGAGCTATGGCTACACCTTC
once | 20 | TRBJ2-3 | TRBD2 | TRBV19 | CASSIEGSGGYFTSTDTQYF | TGTGCCAGTAGTATAGAGGGTAGCGGGGGGTATTTTACTAGCACAGATACGCAGTATTTT
. | 14 | TRBJ1-1 | TRBD1 | TRBV6-5 | CASSPGQGRTEAFF | TGTGCCAGCAGTCCCGGACAGGGAAGGACTGAAGCTTTCTTT
. | 12 | TRBJ1-1 | . | TRBV7-9 | CASSLTGSEAFF | TGTGCCAGCAGCTTAACGGGGAGTGAAGCTTTCTTT
. | 14 | TRBJ1-2 | . | TRBV28 | CASSGSGAVYGYTF | TGTGCCAGCAGTGGTTCTGGGGCGGTCTATGGCTACACCTTC
. | 15 | TRBJ2-2 | TRBD1 | TRBV6-2/TRBV6-3 | CASSYGTANTGELFF | TGTGCCAGCAGTTACGGGACAGCGAACACCGGGGAGCTGTTTTTT
. | 13 | TRBJ1-1 | . | TRBV5-4 | CASSRDFSTEAFF | TGTGCCAGCAGCCGGGACTTTTCCACTGAAGCTTTCTTT
once | 13 | TRBJ1-2 | . | TRBV15 | CATSNSGIYGYTF | TGTGCCACCAGCAACTCAGGGATCTATGGCTACACCTTC
. | 15 | TRBJ1-2 | . | TRBV25-1 | CASSERGLPGGGYTF | TGTGCCAGCAGTGAAAGGGGCTTACCGGGGGGAGGCTACACCTTC
. | 14 | TRBJ2-5 | TRBD2 | TRBV2 | CASSIQAGGETQYF | TGTGCCAGCAGTATTCAAGCGGGGGGTGAGACCCAGTACTTC
. | 15 | TRBJ1-1 | . | TRBV5-1 | CASSVQGSLDTEAFF | TGCGCCAGCAGCGTACAGGGATCGTTGGACACTGAAGCTTTCTTT
few | 13 | TRBJ2-7 | . | TRBV7-3 | CASSRGIGYEQYF | TGTGCCAGCAGTCGAGGAATTGGCTACGAGCAGTACTTC
. | 16 | TRBJ2-5 | TRBD2 | TRBV7-9 | CASSFARGGPGETQYF | TGTGCCAGCAGCTTCGCCCGCGGGGGGCCGGGAGAGACCCAGTACTTC
. | 17 | TRBJ1-2 | TRBD1 | TRBV5-1 | CASSSGQGIGTNYGYTF | TGCGCCAGCAGCTCCGGACAGGGCATTGGGACTAACTATGGCTACACCTTC
. | 14 | TRBJ1-1 | . | TRBV6-2/TRBV6-3 | CASRSTGWNTEAFF | TGTGCCAGCCGTTCGACAGGTTGGAACACTGAAGCTTTCTTT
. | 13 | TRBJ1-5 | . | TRBV6-5 | CASNLQTEQPQHF | TGTGCCAGCAACCTACAGACAGAGCAGCCCCAGCATTTT